This is a list of T cell receptor beta chains from one sample in a study of T-cell reconstitution after alpha-beta-depleted transplantation in children. TCRdb used MiXCR to reprocess the PCR reads, holding one entry per CDR3 protein. The sample consists of about 340,000 distinct CDR3 sequences, 10% of them appearing once. Sequencing was performed on PBMCs from the stem cell graft donor, taken from the stem cell graft. These receptors came from a human donor who donated a stem cell graft to a child with acute lymphoblastic leukemia. Each CDR3 is given with its conserved first and last residue. A D gene is named only where the DNA matches it firmly. For some rows the clone size is stated as once, few or many, or as a class when expanded; others skip it.

TRBV30	NA	TRBJ2-1	few	CASAPVYNEQFF	TGTGCCTCCGCGCCCGTTTACAATGAGCAGTTCTTC
TRBV7-2	NA	TRBJ2-1	NA	CASSWVPNNEQFF	TGTGCCAGCAGCTGGGTACCGAACAATGAGCAGTTCTTC
TRBV2	TRBD1	TRBJ1-3	NA	CASTTRVGTGGFGNTIYF	TGTGCCAGCACCACCCGGGTTGGAACAGGGGGGTTTGGAAACACCATATATTTT
TRBV5-1	TRBD2	TRBJ2-3	few	CASRISGSGTDTQYF	TGCGCCAGTAGAATCAGCGGGAGCGGCACAGATACGCAGTATTTT
TRBV5-6	NA	TRBJ2-3	many	CASTKEDTQYF	TGTGCCAGCACCAAGGAAGATACGCAGTATTTT
TRBV27	TRBD2	TRBJ2-1	few	CASSSVAGGINEQFF	TGTGCCAGCAGTTCCGTAGCGGGAGGGATCAATGAGCAGTTCTTC
TRBV20-1	TRBD2	TRBJ2-1	NA	CSARDKGLAGPQFYNEQFF	TGCAGTGCTAGAGATAAGGGCCTAGCGGGACCTCAATTTTACAATGAGCAGTTCTTC
TRBV20-1	TRBD2	TRBJ2-2	NA	CSARIVGTINTGELFF	TGCAGTGCTAGAATTGTTGGGACTATTAACACCGGGGAGCTGTTTTTT
TRBV7-8	NA	TRBJ2-1	NA	CASSLARRGRSPYNEQFF	TGTGCCAGCAGCTTAGCGAGGAGAGGGAGGTCTCCTTACAATGAGCAGTTCTTC
TRBV20-1	TRBD2	TRBJ2-1	few	CSAQGLAGGASYNEQFF	TGCAGTGCTCAGGGACTAGCGGGCGGAGCCTCCTACAATGAGCAGTTCTTC
TRBV9	TRBD2	TRBJ2-7	many	CASSVGSGNYEQYF	TGTGCCAGCAGCGTAGGTAGCGGGAACTACGAGCAGTACTTC
TRBV6-1	NA	TRBJ1-1	NA	CASSEQSPEAFF	TGTGCCAGCAGTGAACAGAGCCCTGAAGCTTTCTTT
TRBV7-2	NA	TRBJ2-1	NA	CASSLLKRDGPRFF	TGTGCCAGCAGCTTACTCAAGAGGGACGGCCCGCGGTTCTTC
TRBV4-3	NA	TRBJ2-7	many	CASSQDRQVLNEQYF	TGCGCCAGCAGCCAAGATCGGCAAGTCCTTAACGAGCAGTACTTC
TRBV28	TRBD2	TRBJ2-1	NA	CASSPEGLAGFYNEQFF	TGTGCCAGCAGTCCCGAGGGACTAGCGGGATTCTACAATGAGCAGTTCTTC
TRBV15	NA	TRBJ2-3	many	CATSRGDVSTDTQYF	TGTGCCACCAGCAGAGGCGACGTTAGCACAGATACGCAGTATTTT
TRBV28	NA	TRBJ2-5	NA	CASSLDYRSQYF	TGTGCCAGCAGCCTCGACTACCGTTCCCAGTACTTC
TRBV9	TRBD2	TRBJ2-1	few	CASSALGLAVYNEQFF	TGTGCCAGCAGCGCCTTAGGACTAGCGGTCTACAATGAGCAGTTCTTC
TRBV27	NA	TRBJ2-2	NA	CASSSRMGLYTGELFF	TGTGCCAGCAGTTCACGTATGGGGTTGTATACCGGGGAGCTGTTTTTT
TRBV7-2	TRBD2	TRBJ2-1	few	CASSARTSLRGYNEQFF	TGTGCCAGCAGCGCGCGGACTAGTCTTAGGGGTTACAATGAGCAGTTCTTC
TRBV29-1	NA	TRBJ1-2	few	CSVERQGGFYGYTF	TGCAGCGTTGAAAGGCAAGGCGGATTCTATGGCTACACCTTC
TRBV5-1	TRBD1	TRBJ1-1	NA	CASSPWTGGTEAFF	TGCGCCAGCAGCCCCTGGACAGGGGGGACTGAAGCTTTCTTT
TRBV6-1	TRBD2	TRBJ2-3	few	CASTRRLAESTDTQYF	TGTGCCAGCACGCGGAGACTAGCGGAAAGCACAGATACGCAGTATTTT
TRBV20-1	TRBD1	TRBJ2-3	NA	CSAIRGLGDTQYF	TGCAGTGCTATCAGGGGGCTTGGAGATACGCAGTATTTT
TRBV10-3	TRBD2	TRBJ2-5	NA	CAISTLLAAGQETQYF	TGTGCCATCAGTACCTTACTAGCGGCCGGGCAAGAGACCCAGTACTTC
TRBV28	TRBD2	TRBJ2-2	few	CASSLLGGDLSLGTGELFF	TGTGCCAGCAGTCTCCTTGGGGGGGATCTCTCTCTGGGTACCGGGGAGCTGTTTTTT
TRBV7-3	NA	TRBJ2-3	few	CASSLTAPGGDTQYF	TGTGCCAGCAGCTTAACGGCACCGGGCGGAGATACGCAGTATTTT
TRBV7-3	NA	TRBJ2-3	many	CASSLRRGDTQYF	TGTGCCAGCAGCTTAAGGAGGGGGGATACGCAGTATTTT
TRBV9	TRBD2	TRBJ2-7	NA	CASSPGTSGRDEQYF	TGTGCCAGCAGCCCCGGGACTAGCGGGAGAGACGAGCAGTACTTC
TRBV19	NA	TRBJ2-1	few	CASKPRSYNEQFF	TGTGCCAGTAAGCCCCGCTCATACAATGAGCAGTTCTTC
TRBV10-2	TRBD2	TRBJ2-4	many	CADQLAGRSNIQYF	TGCGCCGACCAACTAGCGGGACGATCCAACATTCAGTACTTC